The clone carrying this T cell receptor beta chain was counted only a few times. The sample comes from a study of T-cell reconstitution after alpha-beta-depleted transplantation in children. Preparation of the TCRbeta library was carried out with unique molecular identifiers. A single record per CDR3 protein comes from TCRdb applying MiXCR to the PCR reads. The sample consists of approximately 240,000 distinct CDR3 sequences, 8.5% to 10% of them appearing once. The material was PBMCs from the stem cell graft donor, obtained from the stem cell graft. The source of this sequence is a human donor who donated a stem cell graft to a child with acute lymphoblastic leukemia.

In DNA, the CDR3 is TGTGCCAGCAGGGGGCAGGGTGTAGAGACCCAGTACTTC. As protein: CASRGQGVETQYF. The genes are TRBV11-2 and TRBJ2-5, with D possibly matching TRBD1 (5 bases). Germline loops: CDR1 SGHAT, CDR2 FQNNGV. The CDR3 sequence is 13 residues long. Trimming cost V 6 bases and J 4 bases, with 12 bases left between them.